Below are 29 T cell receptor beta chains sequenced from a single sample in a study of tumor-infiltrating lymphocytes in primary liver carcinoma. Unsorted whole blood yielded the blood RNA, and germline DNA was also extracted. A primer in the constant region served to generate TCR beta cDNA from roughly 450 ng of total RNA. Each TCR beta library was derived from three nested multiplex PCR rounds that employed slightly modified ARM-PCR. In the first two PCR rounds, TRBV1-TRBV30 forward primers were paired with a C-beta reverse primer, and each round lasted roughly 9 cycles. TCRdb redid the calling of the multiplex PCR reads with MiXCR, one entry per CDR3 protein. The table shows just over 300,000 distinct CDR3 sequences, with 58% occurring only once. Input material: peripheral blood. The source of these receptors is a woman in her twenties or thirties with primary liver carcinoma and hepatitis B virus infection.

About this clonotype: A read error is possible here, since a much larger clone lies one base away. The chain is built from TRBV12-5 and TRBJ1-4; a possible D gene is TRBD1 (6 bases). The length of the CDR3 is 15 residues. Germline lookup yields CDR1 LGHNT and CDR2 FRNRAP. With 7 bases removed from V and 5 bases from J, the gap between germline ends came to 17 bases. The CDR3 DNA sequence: TGTGCTAGTGTCCGAGGTGGGGGCTCCAATGAAAAACTGTTTTTT. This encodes CASVRGGGSNEKLFF.

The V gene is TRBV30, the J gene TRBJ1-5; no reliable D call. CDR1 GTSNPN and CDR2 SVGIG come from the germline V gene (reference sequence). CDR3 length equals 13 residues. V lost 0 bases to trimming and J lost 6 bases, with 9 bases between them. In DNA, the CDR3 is TGTGCCTGGAGTGTAGGGTACGGTCAGCCCCAGCATTTT. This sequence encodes CAWSVGYGQPQHF.

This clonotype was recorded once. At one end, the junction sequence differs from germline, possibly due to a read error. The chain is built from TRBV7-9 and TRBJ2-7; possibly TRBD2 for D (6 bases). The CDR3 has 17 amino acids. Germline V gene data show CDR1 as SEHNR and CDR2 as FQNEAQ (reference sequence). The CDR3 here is CASSPPPLAECSYEQYF. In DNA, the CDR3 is TGTGCCAGCAGCCCCCCTCCGTTAGCGGAGTGCTCCTACGAGCAGTATTTC.

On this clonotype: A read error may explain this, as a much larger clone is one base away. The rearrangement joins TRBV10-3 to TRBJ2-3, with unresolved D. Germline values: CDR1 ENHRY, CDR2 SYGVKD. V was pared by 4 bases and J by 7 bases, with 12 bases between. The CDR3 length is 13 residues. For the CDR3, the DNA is TGTGCCATCAGTGTGGGGTCTGCATATACGCAGTATTTT. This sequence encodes CAISVGSAYTQYF.

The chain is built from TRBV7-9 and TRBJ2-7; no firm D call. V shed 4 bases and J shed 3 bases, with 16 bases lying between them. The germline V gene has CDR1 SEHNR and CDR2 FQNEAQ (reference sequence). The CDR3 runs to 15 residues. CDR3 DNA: TGTGCCAGCAGCTCAGGCGTGCCTAATATCTACGAGCAGTACTTC. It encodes CASSSGVPNIYEQYF.

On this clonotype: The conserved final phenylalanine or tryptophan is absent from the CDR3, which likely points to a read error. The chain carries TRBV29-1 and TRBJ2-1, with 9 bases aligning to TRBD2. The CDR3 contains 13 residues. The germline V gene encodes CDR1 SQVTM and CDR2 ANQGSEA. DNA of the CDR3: TGCAACGTTGAGGCGGGAGGGCTCGATGAGCAGTTCCTC. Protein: CNVEAGGLDEQFL.

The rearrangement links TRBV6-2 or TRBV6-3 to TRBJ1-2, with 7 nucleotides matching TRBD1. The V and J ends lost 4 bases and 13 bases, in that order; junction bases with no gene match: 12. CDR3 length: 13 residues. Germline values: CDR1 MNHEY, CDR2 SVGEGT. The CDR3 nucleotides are TGTGCCAGCAGTTGGGGGACAGTGAATGGTTGCACCTTC. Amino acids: CASSWGTVNGCTF.

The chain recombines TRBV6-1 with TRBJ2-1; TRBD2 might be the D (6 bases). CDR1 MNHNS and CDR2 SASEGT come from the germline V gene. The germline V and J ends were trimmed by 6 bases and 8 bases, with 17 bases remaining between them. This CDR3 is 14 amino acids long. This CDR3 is CASSLVTREHEQFF. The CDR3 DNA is TGTGCCAGCAGCCTGGTGACTAGAGAGCATGAGCAGTTCTTC.

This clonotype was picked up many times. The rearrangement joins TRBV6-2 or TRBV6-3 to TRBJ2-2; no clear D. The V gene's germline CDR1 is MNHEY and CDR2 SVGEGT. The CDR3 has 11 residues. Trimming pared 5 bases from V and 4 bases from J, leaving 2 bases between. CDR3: CASSRTGELFF. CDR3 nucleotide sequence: TGTGCCAGCAGTCGCACCGGGGAGCTGTTTTTT.

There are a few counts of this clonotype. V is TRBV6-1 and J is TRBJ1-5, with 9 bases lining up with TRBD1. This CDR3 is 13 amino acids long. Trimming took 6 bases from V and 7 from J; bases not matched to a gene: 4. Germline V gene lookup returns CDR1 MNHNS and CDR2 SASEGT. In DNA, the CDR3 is TGTGCCAGCAGATCGACAGGGGGACAGCCCCAGCATTTT. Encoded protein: CASRSTGGQPQHF.

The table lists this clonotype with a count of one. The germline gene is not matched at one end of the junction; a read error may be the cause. This CDR3 is CASPLGANAEAFF. CDR3 nucleotides: TGTGCCAGCCCCCTGGGGGCGAACGCTGAAGCTTTCTTT. The gene calls are TRBV6-9 and TRBJ1-1; a possible D gene is TRBD1 (6 bases). CDR1 MNHGY and CDR2 SVAAGI come from the germline V gene. The CDR3 totals 13 residues.

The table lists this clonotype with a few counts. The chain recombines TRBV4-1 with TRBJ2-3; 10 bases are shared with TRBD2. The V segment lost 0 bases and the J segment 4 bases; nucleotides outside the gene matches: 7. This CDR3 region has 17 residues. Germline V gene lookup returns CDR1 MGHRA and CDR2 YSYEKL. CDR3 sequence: CASSQERASGSADTQYF. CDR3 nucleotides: TGCGCCAGCAGCCAAGAGAGGGCTAGCGGGAGTGCAGATACGCAGTATTTT.

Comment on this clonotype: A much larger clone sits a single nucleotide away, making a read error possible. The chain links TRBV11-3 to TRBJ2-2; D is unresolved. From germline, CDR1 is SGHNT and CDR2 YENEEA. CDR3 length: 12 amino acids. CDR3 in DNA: TGTGACAGCAGCTCTCCACAGGGGGAGCTGTTTTTT. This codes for CDSSSPQGELFF.

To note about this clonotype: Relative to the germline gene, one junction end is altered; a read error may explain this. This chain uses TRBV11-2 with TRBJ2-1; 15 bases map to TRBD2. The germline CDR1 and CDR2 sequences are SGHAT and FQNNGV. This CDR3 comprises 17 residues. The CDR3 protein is CASGYTLGLAGGNEQFF. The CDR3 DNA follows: TGTGCCAGCGGGTACACCCTCGGACTAGCGGGAGGGAATGAGCAATTCTTC. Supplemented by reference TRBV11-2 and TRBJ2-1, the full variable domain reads EAGVAQSPRYKIIEKRQSVAFWCNPISGHATLYWYQQILGQGPKLLIQFQNNGVVDDSQLPKDRFSAERLKGVDSTLKIQPAKLEDSAVYLCASGYTLGLAGGNEQFFGPGTRLTVL.

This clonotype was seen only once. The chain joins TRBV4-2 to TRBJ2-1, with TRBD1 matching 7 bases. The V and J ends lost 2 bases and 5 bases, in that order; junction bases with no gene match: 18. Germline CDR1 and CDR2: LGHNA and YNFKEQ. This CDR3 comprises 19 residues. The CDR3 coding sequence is TGTGCCAGCAGCCAAAGGCCACAGGGGAGACTAACGAGCAACAATGAGCAGTTCTTC. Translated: CASSQRPQGRLTSNNEQFF.

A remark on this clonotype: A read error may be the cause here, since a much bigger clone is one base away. The CDR3 sequence is CASSSPTSGHSFNEQFF. The CDR3, as DNA: TGTGCCAGCAGCTCTCCCACTAGCGGCCACTCCTTCAATGAGCAGTTCTTC. This chain joins TRBV7-8 and TRBJ2-1; 8 nucleotides line up with TRBD2. This CDR3 spans 17 amino acids. The germline gives CDR1 SGHVS, CDR2 FQNEAQ.

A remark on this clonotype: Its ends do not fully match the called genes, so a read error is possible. In nucleotides, the CDR3 is TGTGCCAACAGCCGTAGCTCAGGGGTTTGGGTGACTGAAGCTCTCTTT. Translated, it gives CANSRSSGVWVTEALF. The rearrangement joins TRBV6-6 to TRBJ1-1; D possibly corresponds to TRBD1 (6 bases). Germline CDR1 MNHNY, CDR2 SVGAGI (reference sequence). The length of the CDR3 is 16 residues.

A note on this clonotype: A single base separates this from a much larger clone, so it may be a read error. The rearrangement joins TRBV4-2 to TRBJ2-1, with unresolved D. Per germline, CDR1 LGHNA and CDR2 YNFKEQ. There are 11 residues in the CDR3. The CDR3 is CASSQSREHFF. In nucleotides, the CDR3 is TGTGCCAGCAGCCAGAGTCGCGAGCACTTCTTC.

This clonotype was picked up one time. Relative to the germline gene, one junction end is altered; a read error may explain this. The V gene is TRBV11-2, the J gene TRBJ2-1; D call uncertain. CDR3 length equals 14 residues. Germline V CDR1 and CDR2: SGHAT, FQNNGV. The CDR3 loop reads CARSLIATTNERFF. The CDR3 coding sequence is TGTGCCAGGAGCTTAATCGCGACAACCAATGAGCGGTTCTTC.

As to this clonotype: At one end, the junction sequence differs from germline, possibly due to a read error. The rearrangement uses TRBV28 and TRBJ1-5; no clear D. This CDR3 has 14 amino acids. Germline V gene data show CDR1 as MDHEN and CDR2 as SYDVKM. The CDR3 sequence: CTSSSVTRNQPQHF. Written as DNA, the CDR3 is TGTACCAGCAGTTCCGTTACAAGGAATCAGCCCCAGCATTTT.

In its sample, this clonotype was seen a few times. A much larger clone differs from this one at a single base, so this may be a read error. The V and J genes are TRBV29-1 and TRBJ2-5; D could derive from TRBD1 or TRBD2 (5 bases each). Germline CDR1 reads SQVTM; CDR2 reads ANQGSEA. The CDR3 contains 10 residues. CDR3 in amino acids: CSVRGETQCF. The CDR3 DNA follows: TGCAGCGTTAGAGGGGAGACCCAGTGCTTC.

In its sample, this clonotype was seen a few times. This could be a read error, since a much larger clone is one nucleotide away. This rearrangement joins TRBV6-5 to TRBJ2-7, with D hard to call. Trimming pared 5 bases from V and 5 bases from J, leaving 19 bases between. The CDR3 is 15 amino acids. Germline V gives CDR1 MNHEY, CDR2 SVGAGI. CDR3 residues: CASSPRVRAKDEQYF. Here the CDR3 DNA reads TGTGCCAGCAGTCCTAGGGTCCGAGCTAAGGACGAGCAGTACTTC.

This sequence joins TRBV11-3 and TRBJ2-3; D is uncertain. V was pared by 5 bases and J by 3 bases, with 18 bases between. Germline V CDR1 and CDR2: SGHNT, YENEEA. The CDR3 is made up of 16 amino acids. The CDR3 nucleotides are TGTGCCAGCAGCCCCTCCATGGAGCTGGTGACAGATACGCAGTATTTT. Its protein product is CASSPSMELVTDTQYF.

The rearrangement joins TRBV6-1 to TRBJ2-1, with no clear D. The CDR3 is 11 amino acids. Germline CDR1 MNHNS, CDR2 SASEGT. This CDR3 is CAVLPNNEQFF. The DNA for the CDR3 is TGTGCAGTACTACCGAACAATGAGCAGTTCTTC.

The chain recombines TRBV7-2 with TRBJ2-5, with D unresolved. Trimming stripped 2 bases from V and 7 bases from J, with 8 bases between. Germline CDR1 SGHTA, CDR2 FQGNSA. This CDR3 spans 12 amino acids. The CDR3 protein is CASSLYTMTQYF. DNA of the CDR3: TGTGCCAGCAGCTTATACACGATGACCCAGTACTTC.

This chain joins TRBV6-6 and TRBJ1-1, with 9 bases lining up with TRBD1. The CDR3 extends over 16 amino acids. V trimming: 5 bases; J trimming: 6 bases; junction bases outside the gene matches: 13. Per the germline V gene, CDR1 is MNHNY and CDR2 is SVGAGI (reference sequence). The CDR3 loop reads CASSAGTGLVGSEAFF. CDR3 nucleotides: TGTGCCAGCAGTGCCGGGACAGGGTTAGTCGGCTCTGAAGCTTTCTTT.

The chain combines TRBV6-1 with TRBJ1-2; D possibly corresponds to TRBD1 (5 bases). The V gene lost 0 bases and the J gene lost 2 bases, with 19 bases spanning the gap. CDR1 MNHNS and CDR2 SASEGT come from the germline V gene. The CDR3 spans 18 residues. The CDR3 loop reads CASSEAMFPEQANYGYTF. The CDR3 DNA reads TGTGCCAGCAGTGAAGCCATGTTCCCAGAACAGGCAAACTATGGCTACACCTTC.

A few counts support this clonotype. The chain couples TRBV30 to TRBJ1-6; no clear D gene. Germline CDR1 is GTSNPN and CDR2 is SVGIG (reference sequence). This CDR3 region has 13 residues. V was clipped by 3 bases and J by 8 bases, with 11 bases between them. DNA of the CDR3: TGTGCCTGGAGAAAAACGGGGTATTCACCCCTCCACTTT. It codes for CAWRKTGYSPLHF.

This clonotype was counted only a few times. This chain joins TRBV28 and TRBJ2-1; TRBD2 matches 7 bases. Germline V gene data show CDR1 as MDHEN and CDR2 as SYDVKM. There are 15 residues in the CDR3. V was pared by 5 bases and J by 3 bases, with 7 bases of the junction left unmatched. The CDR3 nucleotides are TGTGCCAGCAGTCTCAGCGGGACCCTCTACAATGAGCAGTTCTTC. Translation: CASSLSGTLYNEQFF.